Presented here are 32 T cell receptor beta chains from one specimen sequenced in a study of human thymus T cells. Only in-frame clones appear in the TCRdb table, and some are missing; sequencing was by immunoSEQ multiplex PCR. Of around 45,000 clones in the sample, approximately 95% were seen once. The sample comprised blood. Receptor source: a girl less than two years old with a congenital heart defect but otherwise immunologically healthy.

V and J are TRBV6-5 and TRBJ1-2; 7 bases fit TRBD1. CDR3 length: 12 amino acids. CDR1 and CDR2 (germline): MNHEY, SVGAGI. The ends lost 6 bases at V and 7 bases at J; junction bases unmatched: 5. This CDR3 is CASSRQGGGYTF. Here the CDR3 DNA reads TGTGCCAGCAGCCGCCAGGGGGGTGGCTACACCTTC.

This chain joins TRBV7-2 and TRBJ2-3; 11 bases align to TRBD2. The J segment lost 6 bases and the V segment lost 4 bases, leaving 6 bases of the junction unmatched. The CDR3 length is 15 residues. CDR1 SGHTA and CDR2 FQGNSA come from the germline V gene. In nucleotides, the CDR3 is TGTGCCAGCAGCTCCAGGATAGCGGGAGGGGATACGCAGTATTTT. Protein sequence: CASSSRIAGGDTQYF.

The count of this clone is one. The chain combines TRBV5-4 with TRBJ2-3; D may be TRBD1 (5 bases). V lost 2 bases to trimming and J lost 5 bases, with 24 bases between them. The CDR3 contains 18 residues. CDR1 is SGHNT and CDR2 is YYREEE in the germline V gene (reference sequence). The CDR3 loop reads CASSFQVNWQGEVDTQYF. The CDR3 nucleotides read TGTGCCAGCAGCTTCCAGGTCAACTGGCAGGGCGAAGTAGATACGCAGTATTTT. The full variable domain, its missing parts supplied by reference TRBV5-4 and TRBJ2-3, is ETGVTQSPTHLIKTRGQQVTLRCSSQSGHNTVSWYQQALGQGPQFIFQYYREEENGRGNFPPRFSGLQFPNYSSELNVNALELDDSALYLCASSFQVNWQGEVDTQYFGPGTRLTVL.

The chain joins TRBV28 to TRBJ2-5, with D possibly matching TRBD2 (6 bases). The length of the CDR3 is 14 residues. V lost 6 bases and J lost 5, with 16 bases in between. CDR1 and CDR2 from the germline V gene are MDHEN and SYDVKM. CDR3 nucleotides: TGTGCCAGCAGGACCCCGGGGACTCCGGAGACCCAGTACTTC. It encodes CASRTPGTPETQYF.

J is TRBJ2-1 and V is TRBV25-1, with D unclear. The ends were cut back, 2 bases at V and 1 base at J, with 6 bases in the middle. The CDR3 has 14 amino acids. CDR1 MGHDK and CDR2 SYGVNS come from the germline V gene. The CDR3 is CASSEQESYNEQFF. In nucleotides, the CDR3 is TGTGCCAGCAGTGAACAGGAGTCCTACAATGAGCAGTTCTTC.

CDR3 loop: CASSKFPYEQYF. The CDR3 DNA follows: TGTGCCAGCAGCAAATTTCCCTACGAGCAGTACTTC. The J gene is TRBJ2-7, the V gene TRBV21-1. TRBV21-1 is deemed a pseudogene. The CDR3 extends over 12 amino acids.

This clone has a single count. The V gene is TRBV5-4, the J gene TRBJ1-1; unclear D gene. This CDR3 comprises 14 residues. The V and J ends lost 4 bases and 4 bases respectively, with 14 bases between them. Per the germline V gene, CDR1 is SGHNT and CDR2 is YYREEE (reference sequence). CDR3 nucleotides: TGTGCCAGCAGCCACAGCATGGGAGGCACTGAAGCTTTCTTT. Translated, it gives CASSHSMGGTEAFF.

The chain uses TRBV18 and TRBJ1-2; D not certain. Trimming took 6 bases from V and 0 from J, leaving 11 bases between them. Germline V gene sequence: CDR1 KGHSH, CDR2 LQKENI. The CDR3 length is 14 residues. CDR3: CASSQGRTNYGYTF. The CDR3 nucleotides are TGTGCCAGCTCCCAAGGACGGACTAACTATGGCTACACCTTC.

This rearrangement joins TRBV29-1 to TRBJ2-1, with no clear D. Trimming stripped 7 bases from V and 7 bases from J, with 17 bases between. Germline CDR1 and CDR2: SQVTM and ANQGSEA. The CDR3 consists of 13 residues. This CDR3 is CSASTGDWNEQFF. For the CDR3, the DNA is TGCAGCGCTTCGACGGGTGACTGGAATGAGCAGTTCTTC.

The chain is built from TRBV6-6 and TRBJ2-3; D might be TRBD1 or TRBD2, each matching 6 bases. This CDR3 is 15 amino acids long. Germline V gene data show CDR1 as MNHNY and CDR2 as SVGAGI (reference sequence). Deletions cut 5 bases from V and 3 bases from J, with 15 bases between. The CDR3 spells CASSAPGAQTDTQYF. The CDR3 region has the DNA TGTGCCAGCAGTGCCCCGGGGGCGCAAACAGATACGCAGTATTTT.

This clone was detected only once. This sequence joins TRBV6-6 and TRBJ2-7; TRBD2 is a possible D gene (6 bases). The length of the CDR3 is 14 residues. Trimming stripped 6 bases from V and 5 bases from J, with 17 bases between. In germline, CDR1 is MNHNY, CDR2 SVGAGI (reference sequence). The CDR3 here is CASSPVLRDDEQYF. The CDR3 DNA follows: TGTGCCAGCAGCCCCGTCCTGCGGGACGACGAGCAGTACTTC.

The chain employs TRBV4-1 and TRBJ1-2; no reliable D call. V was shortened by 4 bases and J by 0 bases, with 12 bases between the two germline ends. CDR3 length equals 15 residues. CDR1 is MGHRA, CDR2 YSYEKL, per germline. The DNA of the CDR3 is TGCGCCAGCAGCCCCCGGGCAGTATCTAACTATGGCTACACCTTC. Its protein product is CASSPRAVSNYGYTF.

CDR3 residues: CATSRGRGPSSYNEQFF. Written as DNA, the CDR3 is TGTGCCACCAGCAGAGGGAGGGGCCCAAGCTCCTACAATGAGCAGTTCTTC. This chain joins TRBV15 and TRBJ2-1; a possible D gene is TRBD2 (6 bases). This CDR3 has 17 amino acids. The germline V gene encodes CDR1 LNHNV and CDR2 YYDKDF (reference sequence). Between the trimmed V and J ends, which lost 1 base and 0 bases, there was a span of 13 bases.

In nucleotides, the CDR3 is TGTGCCAGCAGTATTAGCGGCTTCAATGAGCAGTTCTTC. It yields the protein CASSISGFNEQFF. V gene TRBV25-1 combines with J gene TRBJ2-1, with D possibly matching TRBD2 (6 bases). Germline CDR1 reads MGHDK; CDR2 reads SYGVNS. This CDR3 has 13 residues. V lost 5 bases and J lost 6, with 11 bases in between.

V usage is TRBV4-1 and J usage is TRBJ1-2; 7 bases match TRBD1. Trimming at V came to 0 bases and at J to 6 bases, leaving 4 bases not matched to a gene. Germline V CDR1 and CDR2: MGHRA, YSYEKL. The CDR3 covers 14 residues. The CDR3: CASSQEDRPNGYTF. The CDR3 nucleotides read TGCGCCAGCAGCCAAGAGGACAGGCCGAATGGCTACACCTTC.

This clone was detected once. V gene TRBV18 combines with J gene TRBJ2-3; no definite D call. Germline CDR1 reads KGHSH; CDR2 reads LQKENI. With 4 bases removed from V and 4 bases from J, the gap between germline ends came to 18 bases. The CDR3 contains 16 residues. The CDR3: CASSLLQTPLPDTQYF. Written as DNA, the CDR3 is TGTGCCAGCTCACTATTACAGACTCCCCTTCCAGATACGCAGTATTTT.

The CDR3 DNA is TGTGCCAGCAGCATAAGAAAGCGGGAGGGCGATGAGCAGTTCTTC. Its protein product is CASSIRKREGDEQFF. The rearrangement links TRBV7-6 to TRBJ2-1; TRBD2 matches at 10 bases. Germline V lookup: CDR1 SGHVS, CDR2 FNYEAQ. This CDR3 region has 15 residues. After removal of 5 bases from V and 8 bases from J, the junction contained 9 bases not matched to a gene.

For the CDR3, the DNA is TGTGCCAGCCATACGGACAGCCCGATGAACACTGAAGCTTTCTTT. This codes for CASHTDSPMNTEAFF. This rearrangement joins TRBV6-5 to TRBJ1-1, with a tentative D call TRBD1 (6 bases). CDR3 length: 15 amino acids. The germline V gene has CDR1 MNHEY and CDR2 SVGAGI. The ends were cut back, 8 bases at V and 0 bases at J, with 16 bases in the middle.

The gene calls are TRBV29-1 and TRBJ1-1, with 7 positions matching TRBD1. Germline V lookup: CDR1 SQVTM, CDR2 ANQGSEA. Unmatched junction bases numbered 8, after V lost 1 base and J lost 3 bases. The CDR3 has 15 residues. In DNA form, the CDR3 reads TGCAGCGTTGAAGGAGAGGGGGCGCCGGACACTGAAGCTTTCTTT. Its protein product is CSVEGEGAPDTEAFF.

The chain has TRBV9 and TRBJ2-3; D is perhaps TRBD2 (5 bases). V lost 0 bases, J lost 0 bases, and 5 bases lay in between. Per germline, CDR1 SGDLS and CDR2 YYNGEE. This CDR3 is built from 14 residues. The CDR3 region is CASSVGTSTDTQYF. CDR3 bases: TGTGCCAGCAGCGTAGGGACTAGCACAGATACGCAGTATTTT.

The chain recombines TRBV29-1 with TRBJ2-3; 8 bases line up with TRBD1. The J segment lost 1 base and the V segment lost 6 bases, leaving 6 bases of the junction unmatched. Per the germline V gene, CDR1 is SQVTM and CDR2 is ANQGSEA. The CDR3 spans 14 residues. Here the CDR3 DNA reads TGCAGCGTAAAGAACAGGGGGGGCACAGATACGCAGTATTTT. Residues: CSVKNRGGTDTQYF.

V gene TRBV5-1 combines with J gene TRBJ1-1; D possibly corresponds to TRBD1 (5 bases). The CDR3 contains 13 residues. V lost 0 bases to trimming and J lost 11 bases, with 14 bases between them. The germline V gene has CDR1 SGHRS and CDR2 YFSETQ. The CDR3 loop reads CASSLGAGLAAFF. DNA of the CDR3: TGCGCCAGCAGCTTGGGGGCAGGGCTAGCCGCTTTCTTT. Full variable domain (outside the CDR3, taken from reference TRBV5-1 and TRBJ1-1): KAGVTQTPRYLIKTRGQQVTLSCSPISGHRSVSWYQQTPGQGLQFLFEYFSETQRNKGNFPGRFSGRQFSNSRSEMNVSTLELGDSALYLCASSLGAGLAAFFGQGTRLTVV.

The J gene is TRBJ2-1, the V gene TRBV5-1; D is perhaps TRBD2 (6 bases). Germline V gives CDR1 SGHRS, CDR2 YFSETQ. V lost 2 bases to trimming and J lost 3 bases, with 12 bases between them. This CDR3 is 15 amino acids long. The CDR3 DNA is TGCGCCAGCAGCTTACCGGGAGTTAACTACAATGAGCAGTTCTTC. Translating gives CASSLPGVNYNEQFF.

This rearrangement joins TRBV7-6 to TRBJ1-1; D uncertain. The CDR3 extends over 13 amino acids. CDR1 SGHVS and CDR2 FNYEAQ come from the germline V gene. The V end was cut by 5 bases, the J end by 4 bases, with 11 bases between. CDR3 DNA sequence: TGTGCCAGCAGCGCAGGACTCAGCACTGAAGCTTTCTTT. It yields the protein CASSAGLSTEAFF.

The CDR3 is CASSLGYGYGYTF. For the CDR3, the DNA is TGTGCCAGCAGCTTGGGCTATGGGTATGGCTACACCTTC. This chain links TRBV5-6 with TRBJ1-2, with D unresolved. With 0 bases removed from V and 5 bases from J, the gap between germline ends came to 8 bases. In germline, CDR1 is SGHDT, CDR2 YYEEEE. There are 13 residues in the CDR3.

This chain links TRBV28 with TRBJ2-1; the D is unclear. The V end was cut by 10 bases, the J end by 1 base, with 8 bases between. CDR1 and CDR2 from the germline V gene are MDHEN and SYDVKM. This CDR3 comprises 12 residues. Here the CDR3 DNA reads TGTGCCACCTGGGGATCCTACAATGAGCAGTTCTTC. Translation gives CATWGSYNEQFF.

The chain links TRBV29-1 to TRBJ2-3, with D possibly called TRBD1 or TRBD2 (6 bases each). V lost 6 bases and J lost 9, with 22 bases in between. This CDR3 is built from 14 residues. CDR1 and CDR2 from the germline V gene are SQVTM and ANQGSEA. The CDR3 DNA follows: TGCAGCGTGGGGGGCGGGAAGCCGGCGCACACGCAGTATTTT. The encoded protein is CSVGGGKPAHTQYF.

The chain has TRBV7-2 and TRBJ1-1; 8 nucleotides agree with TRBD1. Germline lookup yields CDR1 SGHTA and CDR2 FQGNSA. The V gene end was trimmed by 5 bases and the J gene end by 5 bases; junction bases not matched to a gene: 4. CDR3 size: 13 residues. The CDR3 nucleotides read TGTGCCAGCAGCAAAACAGGGGGAACTGAAGCTTTCTTT. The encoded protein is CASSKTGGTEAFF.

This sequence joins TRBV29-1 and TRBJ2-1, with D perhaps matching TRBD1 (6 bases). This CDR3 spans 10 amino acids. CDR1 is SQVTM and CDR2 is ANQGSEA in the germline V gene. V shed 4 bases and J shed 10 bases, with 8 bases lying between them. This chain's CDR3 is CSVARGEQFF. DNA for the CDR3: TGCAGCGTTGCTAGGGGGGAGCAGTTCTTC.

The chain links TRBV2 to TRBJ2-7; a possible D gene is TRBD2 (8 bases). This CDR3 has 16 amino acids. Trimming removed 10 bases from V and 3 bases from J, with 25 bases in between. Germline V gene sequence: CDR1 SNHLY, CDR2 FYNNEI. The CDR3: CATRGEREKWDYEQYF. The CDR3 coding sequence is TGTGCCACCAGGGGGGAGCGGGAGAAATGGGACTACGAGCAGTACTTC.

The CDR3 coding sequence is TGTGCCAGCAAAACGACGACGACAGATACGCAGTATTTT. Amino acid sequence: CASKTTTTDTQYF. This chain joins TRBV7-2 and TRBJ2-3; no firm D call. The germline V and J ends were trimmed by 7 bases and 3 bases, with 11 bases remaining between them. The CDR3 totals 13 residues. Germline assignment: CDR1 SGHTA and CDR2 FQGNSA.

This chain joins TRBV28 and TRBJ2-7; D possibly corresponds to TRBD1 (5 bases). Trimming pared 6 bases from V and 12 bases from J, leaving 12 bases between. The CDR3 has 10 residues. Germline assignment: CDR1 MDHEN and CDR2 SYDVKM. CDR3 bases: TGTGCCAGCAGCGCACTTAGGGGGTACTTC. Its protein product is CASSALRGYF.